This TCR beta chain was sequenced in a study of blood T cell repertoires in COVID-19. Across the whole study: Italy, Spain and the United States were the sources of the convalescent and acute COVID-19 samples. Sources were T cells, B-cell-depleted T cells, or PBMCs; the material itself was cDNA or gDNA.

There are 13 residues in the CDR3. Germline CDR1 and CDR2: MNHEY and SVGAGI. Trimming took 4 bases from V and 4 from J, leaving 10 bases between them. Assay: immunoSEQ multiplex PCR; the TCRdb copy retains only in-frame clones and omits some. Among about 80,000 clones, about 79% were seen once, and the ten largest hold less than 20%. The TCR originated in a human donor in a cohort sampled during active COVID-19. Sequenced sample: peripheral blood. The chain has TRBV6-5 and TRBJ1-2; D gene unclear. DNA of the CDR3: TGTGCCAGCAGTTTACAGCTTACCTATGGCTACACCTTC. Its protein is CASSLQLTYGYTF.